This T cell receptor (beta chain) was recovered during a study of blood T cell repertoires in COVID-19. Under the authors' procedure: Estimated nucleated cell counts came from reference gene primer amplification. The repertoire was sequenced with immunoSEQ multiplex PCR; TCRdb's copy has only in-frame clones and lacks some. V and J calls and clone size are given by that table; D and trimming were obtained from the DNA. The table has around 300,000 clones, 88% seen once. Recovery among Cohort 3 donors was established by two negative PCRs, clearance, or symptom resolution. With 3 bases clipped from V and 2 bases from J, the junction kept 6 bases outside the gene matches. Germline V gene lookup returns CDR1 SGHRS and CDR2 YFSETQ. CDR3 length: 16 residues.

The sample was PBMCs or T cells enriched from blood (not recorded which). The receptor comes from a woman aged 45-65 years who had recovered from COVID-19. The gene calls are TRBV5-1 and TRBJ2-1; 9 nucleotides agree with TRBD2. The CDR3: CASSSGLALTYNEQFF. Here the CDR3 DNA reads TGCGCCAGCAGCTCAGGACTAGCGCTAACCTACAATGAGCAGTTCTTC.